A selection of T cell receptor beta chains follows, all from one sample in a study of CD4+ T cells in melanoma. The data were produced by immunoSEQ multiplex PCR, yet TCRdb's version contains in-frame clones alone and is incomplete. The table records 10,000 to 12,000 clones, approximately 71% of them present only once. The sequencing input was cells from a culture (not recorded whether cultured in vitro). The receptors here all came from a human donor with melanoma. The CDR3 runs from the conserved cysteine through the conserved F or W. The order of the fields is V gene, J gene, CDR3 protein.

TRBV5-4	TRBJ1-6	CASSDVGTGPLHF
TRBV5-1	TRBJ1-1	CASSLVDRGTEAFF
TRBV7-9	TRBJ2-4	CASSPDSLAKNIQYF
TRBV6-6	TRBJ1-5	CASLTNRGNQPQHF
TRBV4-1	TRBJ2-1	CASSQPGLAGGRPRNEQFF
TRBV9	TRBJ1-2	CASSVEPVGNWGYGYTF
TRBV5-4	TRBJ1-2	CASSGQQGLGGYTF
TRBV5-1	TRBJ2-5	CASSHGTAIGETQYF
TRBV10-3	TRBJ2-3	CAISEGSTPTDTQYF
TRBV2	TRBJ2-6	CASTRQSLSGANVLTF
TRBV29-1	TRBJ1-1	CSVESGAGTEAFF
TRBV11-2	TRBJ2-4	CASSPGQGSGEVAKNIQYF
TRBV7-2	TRBJ1-1	CASSLGKVAAFF
TRBV30	TRBJ2-1	CAWTLAGGRLYNEQFF
TRBV2	TRBJ2-1	CASSEASPGGPYNEQFF
TRBV20-1	TRBJ1-5	CSARVSGPQHF
TRBV4-1	TRBJ1-2	CASSQPTGLNYGYTF
TRBV10-3	TRBJ2-1	CAISPGTAYNEQFF
TRBV6-1	TRBJ1-5	CASRDRVNQPQHF
TRBV19	TRBJ1-6	CASSLQRRDSPLHF
TRBV19	TRBJ1-1	CASSHRAAASEAFF
TRBV18	TRBJ1-1	CASSPDGNTEAFF
TRBV4-1	TRBJ2-2	CASSGKDRAGELFF
TRBV5-1	TRBJ2-1	CASSFTGLGNEQFF
TRBV27	TRBJ1-6	CASRRLESSYNSPLHF
TRBV7-8	TRBJ1-1	CASSLERRGTEAFF
TRBV7-9	TRBJ2-1	CASSPPVLAGGRYNEQFF
TRBV4-1	TRBJ1-1	CASRPLPGHQERRNTEAFF
TRBV5-5	TRBJ2-2	CASSLGIANTGELFF
TRBV5-1	TRBJ1-2	CASSFSGPDGYTF
TRBV7-2	TRBJ2-1	CASSFGTHYNEQFF
TRBV6-4	TRBJ1-1	CASSRGPGTEAFF
TRBV7-9	TRBJ1-4	CASSPGWGGEKLFF
TRBV5-1	TRBJ2-7	CASSGLGGAYEQYF
TRBV7-3	TRBJ2-1	CASSLAGRGAYNEQFF
TRBV30	TRBJ2-2	CAWSVIHLANTGELFF
TRBV13	TRBJ2-7	CASSYYTGQHYEQYF
TRBV10-3	TRBJ2-7	CAIGRGGAYEQYF
TRBV6-5	TRBJ1-1	CASSRQGNTEAFF
TRBV28	TRBJ1-5	CASSPGTPSNQPQHF